A selection of T cell receptor beta chains follows, all from one sample in a study of control samples from healthy donors and cancer patients. Measured with immunoSEQ multiplex PCR; TCRdb has only the in-frame clones, and not every one. The sample shows under 150,000 clones, 88% of them seen only once. Sample: blood. The receptors derive from a woman between 65 and 79 years old in good health. Both conserved end residues are part of each CDR3. The D gene is left open where the match is weak. Clone sizes are given selectively: once, few, many, or a class where the clone is expanded.

TRBJ2-5	.	.	TRBV5-6	CASSFASTSRGETQYF	TGTGCCAGCAGCTTTGCCAGCACTAGCCGGGGGGAGACCCAGTACTTC
TRBJ1-1	.	.	TRBV20-1	CSASHDGPAFF	TGCAGTGCATCCCATGATGGACCGGCTTTCTTT
TRBJ1-1	.	.	TRBV6-5	CATQEEGGTEAFF	TGTGCCACCCAGGAGGAGGGGGGAACTGAAGCTTTCTTT
TRBJ1-1	.	.	TRBV9	CASSVAGNTEAFF	TGTGCCAGCAGCGTAGCAGGGAACACTGAAGCTTTCTTT
TRBJ2-1	.	TRBD1	TRBV7-2	CASSPRDRGYNEQFF	TGTGCCAGCAGCCCTCGGGACAGGGGCTACAATGAGCAGTTCTTC
TRBJ2-2	.	.	TRBV5-6	CASSATLLANTGELFF	TGTGCCAGCAGCGCGACACTACTAGCCAACACCGGGGAGCTGTTTTTT
TRBJ2-3	.	.	TRBV5-4	CASSHPGGAPVQADTQYF	TGTGCCAGCAGCCACCCGGGCGGGGCTCCGGTCCAAGCGGATACGCAGTATTTT
TRBJ2-7	.	TRBD1	TRBV6-1	CASSDRDRGPDEQYF	TGTGCCAGCAGTGACCGGGACAGGGGACCTGACGAGCAGTACTTC
TRBJ2-7	.	.	TRBV9	CASSPRGLAARDEQYF	TGTGCCAGCAGCCCCCGAGGTTTAGCTGCTCGGGACGAGCAGTACTTC
TRBJ1-4	.	.	TRBV12-3/TRBV12-4	CASSFNQAEKLFF	TGTGCCAGCAGTTTTAACCAGGCCGAAAAACTGTTTTTT
TRBJ2-5	.	.	TRBV6-2/TRBV6-3	CASSSPAGKGAQYF	TGTGCCAGCAGTTCGCCGGCGGGCAAGGGGGCCCAGTACTTC
TRBJ1-4	once	.	TRBV11-2	CASSLTGRNEKLFF	TGTGCCAGCAGCTTAACGGGCCGTAATGAAAAACTGTTTTTT
TRBJ1-1	few	.	TRBV6-5	CASSPRLNTEAFF	TGTGCCAGCAGTCCCAGATTGAACACTGAAGCTTTCTTT
TRBJ2-1	.	TRBD2	TRBV6-6	CASSLHTSGGYNEQFF	TGTGCCAGCAGCTTACATACTAGCGGGGGCTACAATGAGCAGTTCTTC
TRBJ1-1	.	.	TRBV2	CASSAKGGSTEAFF	TGTGCCAGCAGTGCGAAGGGGGGAAGTACTGAAGCTTTCTTT
TRBJ2-7	.	TRBD1	TRBV5-1	CASSLAGTESYEQYF	TGCGCCAGCAGCTTGGCCGGGACAGAGTCCTACGAGCAGTACTTC
TRBJ2-2	.	.	TRBV27	CASSLGVTGELFF	TGTGCCAGCAGTTTGGGAGTCACCGGGGAGCTGTTTTTT
TRBJ2-3	.	TRBD2	TRBV10-3	CAISESARGFTDTQYF	TGTGCCATCAGTGAGTCTGCGCGGGGGTTCACAGATACGCAGTATTTT
TRBJ1-4	.	TRBD1	TRBV27	CASSLAGQGAFGLFF	TGTGCCAGCAGTTTAGCGGGACAGGGGGCGTTTGGACTGTTTTTT
TRBJ2-1	.	TRBD1	TRBV5-1	CASGSGGNHGQFF	TGCGCCAGCGGTTCAGGGGGTAATCATGGGCAGTTCTTC
TRBJ1-6	.	TRBD1	TRBV5-1	CASSPGTGGQALHF	TGCGCCAGCAGCCCGGGGACAGGGGGTCAGGCCCTCCACTTT
TRBJ2-3	.	.	TRBV7-9	CASRGPHLTDTQYF	TGTGCCAGCAGAGGGCCCCATCTCACAGATACGCAGTATTTT
TRBJ1-1	.	TRBD1	TRBV7-2	CASRIQGEEGSEAFF	TGTGCCAGCAGGATACAGGGGGAGGAAGGCTCTGAAGCTTTCTTT
TRBJ1-1	.	.	TRBV5-1	CASSLRGSTEAFF	TGCGCCAGCAGCTTGCGGGGGTCCACTGAAGCTTTCTTT
TRBJ1-5	.	.	TRBV2	CAGGGEGNQPQHF	TGTGCCGGAGGAGGGGAGGGCAATCAGCCCCAGCATTTT
TRBJ1-1	.	TRBD1	TRBV19	CASSIDKIGTGGTEAFF	TGTGCCAGTAGTATAGATAAGATTGGGACAGGGGGCACTGAAGCTTTCTTT
TRBJ2-3	.	TRBD2	TRBV9	CASSPRGSGGVTDTQYF	TGTGCCAGCAGCCCCCGTGGTAGCGGGGGCGTCACAGATACGCAGTATTTT
TRBJ1-2	.	.	TRBV3-1/TRBV3-2	CASSPSVGRGSDYGYTF	TGTGCCAGCAGCCCTTCCGTAGGTAGGGGATCGGACTATGGCTACACCTTC
TRBJ1-2	.	TRBD1	TRBV12-3/TRBV12-4	CASSLPQGDGYTF	TGTGCCAGCAGTTTACCACAGGGGGATGGCTACACCTTC
TRBJ2-5	.	.	TRBV11-1	CASSPLGLLETQYF	TGTGCCAGCAGCCCTCTAGGGCTCTTGGAGACCCAGTACTTC
TRBJ1-2	.	TRBD1	TRBV6-6	CASRGTGGYGYTF	TGTGCCAGCAGAGGTACAGGGGGCTATGGCTACACCTTC
TRBJ1-2	once	.	TRBV6-1	CASSETYPAGRGYTF	TGTGCCAGCAGTGAGACCTACCCGGCAGGGCGCGGCTACACCTTC
TRBJ2-7	.	TRBD2	TRBV19	CASSRGEGFVPYEQYF	TGTGCCAGTAGCCGTGGGGAGGGGTTCGTTCCCTACGAGCAGTACTTC
TRBJ1-1	.	.	TRBV3-1/TRBV3-2	CASSPDGMNTEAFF	TGTGCCAGCAGCCCTGACGGAATGAACACTGAAGCTTTCTTT
TRBJ1-2	.	.	TRBV4-1	CASSQSGLASGGYTF	TGCGCCAGCAGCCAGAGCGGGTTGGCATCGGGGGGCTACACCTTC
TRBJ1-1	.	.	TRBV27	CASSSSLDGGAEAFF	TGTGCCAGCAGTTCCAGCCTGGACGGAGGGGCTGAAGCTTTCTTT
TRBJ2-1	.	.	TRBV4-2	CASSQGGGRTYNEQFF	TGTGCCAGCAGCCAAGGGGGGGGCCGCACCTACAATGAGCAGTTCTTC
TRBJ1-2	.	TRBD1	TRBV7-3	CASSPNGPGGNYGYTF	TGTGCCAGCAGCCCAAACGGGCCAGGGGGAAACTATGGCTACACCTTC
TRBJ2-7	.	TRBD1	TRBV4-1	CASSQELDRHYEQYF	TGCGCCAGCAGCCAAGAGTTGGACAGGCACTACGAGCAGTACTTC
TRBJ2-2	.	.	TRBV4-3	CASSQGQFTGELFF	TGCGCCAGCAGCCAAGGGCAGTTCACCGGGGAGCTGTTTTTT
TRBJ2-5	.	.	TRBV2	CASSGWGTGQGGRETQYF	TGTGCCAGCAGTGGTTGGGGAACCGGGCAGGGGGGAAGAGAGACCCAGTACTTC
TRBJ2-7	.	.	TRBV5-6	CASSPPGRPYEQYF	TGTGCCAGCAGCCCACCGGGACGGCCCTACGAGCAGTACTTC
TRBJ2-3	.	.	TRBV9	CASSGWTDTQYF	TGTGCCAGCAGCGGGTGGACGGATACGCAGTATTTT
TRBJ1-3	once	TRBD1	TRBV27	CASSLSSPGRGPGNTIYF	TGTGCCAGCAGTTTATCGTCCCCCGGCAGGGGGCCTGGAAACACCATATATTTT
TRBJ1-2	.	TRBD1	TRBV3-1/TRBV3-2	CASSQRQGWDGYTF	TGTGCCAGCAGCCAACGACAGGGATGGGATGGCTACACCTTC
TRBJ1-6	.	.	TRBV6-1	CASSEGDKGNSPLHF	TGTGCCAGCAGTGAAGGGGACAAAGGTAATTCACCCCTCCACTTT
TRBJ2-4	.	TRBD1	TRBV7-2	CASSPRTGFAKNIQYF	TGTGCCAGCAGCCCAAGGACAGGGTTCGCCAAAAACATTCAGTACTTC